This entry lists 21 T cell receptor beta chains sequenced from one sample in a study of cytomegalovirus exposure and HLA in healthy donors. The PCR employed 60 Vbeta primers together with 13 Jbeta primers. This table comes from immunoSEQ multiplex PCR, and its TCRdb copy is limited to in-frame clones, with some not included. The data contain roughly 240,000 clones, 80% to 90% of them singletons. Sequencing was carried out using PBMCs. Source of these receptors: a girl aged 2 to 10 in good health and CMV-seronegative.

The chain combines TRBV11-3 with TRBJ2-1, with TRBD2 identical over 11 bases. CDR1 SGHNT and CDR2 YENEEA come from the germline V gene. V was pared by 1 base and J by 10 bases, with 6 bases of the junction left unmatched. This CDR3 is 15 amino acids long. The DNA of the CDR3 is TGTGCCAGCAGCTTAGGCCTAGCGGGAGGAGGGGAGCAGTTCTTC. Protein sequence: CASSLGLAGGGEQFF. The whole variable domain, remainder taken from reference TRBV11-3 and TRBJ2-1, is EAGVVQSPRYKIIEKKQPVAFWCNPISGHNTLYWYLQNLGQGPELLIRYENEEAVDDSQLPKDRFSAERLKGVDSTLKIQPAELGDSAVYLCASSLGLAGGGEQFFGPGTRLTVL.

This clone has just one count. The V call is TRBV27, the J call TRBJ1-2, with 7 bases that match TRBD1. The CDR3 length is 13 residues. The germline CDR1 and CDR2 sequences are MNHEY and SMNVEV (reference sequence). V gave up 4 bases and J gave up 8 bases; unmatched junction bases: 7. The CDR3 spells CASSSRQGEGYTF. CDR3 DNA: TGTGCCAGCAGTTCTAGACAGGGAGAGGGCTACACCTTC.

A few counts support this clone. The CDR3: CASSSDRGNTEAFF. For the CDR3, the DNA is TGTGCCAGCAGTAGTGACAGGGGGAACACTGAAGCTTTCTTT. V is TRBV6-5 and J is TRBJ1-1; 8 positions agree with TRBD1. After removal of 5 bases from V and 1 base from J, the junction contained 3 bases not matched to a gene. Germline values: CDR1 MNHEY, CDR2 SVGAGI. The CDR3 length is 14 residues.

The CDR3 DNA reads TGCGCCAGCAGCCTCGGAGGGGTCAACTCCTACGAGCAGTACTTC. This codes for CASSLGGVNSYEQYF. This chain links TRBV5-1 with TRBJ2-7, with a possible D match to TRBD2 (6 bases). The length of the CDR3 is 15 residues. Deletions cut 4 bases from V and 0 bases from J, with 14 bases between. Per the germline V gene, CDR1 is SGHRS and CDR2 is YFSETQ.

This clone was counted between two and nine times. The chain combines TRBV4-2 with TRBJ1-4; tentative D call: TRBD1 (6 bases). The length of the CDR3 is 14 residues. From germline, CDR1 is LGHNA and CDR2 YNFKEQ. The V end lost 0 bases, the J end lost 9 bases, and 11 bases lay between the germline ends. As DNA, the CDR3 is TGTGCCAGCAGCCAAGATCGGACAGTCAAAAAACTGTTTTTT. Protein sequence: CASSQDRTVKKLFF.

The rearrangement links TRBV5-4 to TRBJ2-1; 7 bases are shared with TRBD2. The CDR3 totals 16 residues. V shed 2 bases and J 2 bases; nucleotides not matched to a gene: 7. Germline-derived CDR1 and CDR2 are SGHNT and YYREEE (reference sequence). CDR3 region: CASSLRAGRTYNEQFF. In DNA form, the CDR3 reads TGTGCCAGCAGCTTACGAGCGGGACGTACCTACAATGAGCAGTTCTTC. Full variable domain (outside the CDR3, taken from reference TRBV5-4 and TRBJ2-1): ETGVTQSPTHLIKTRGQQVTLRCSSQSGHNTVSWYQQALGQGPQFIFQYYREEENGRGNFPPRFSGLQFPNYSSELNVNALELDDSALYLCASSLRAGRTYNEQFFGPGTRLTVL.

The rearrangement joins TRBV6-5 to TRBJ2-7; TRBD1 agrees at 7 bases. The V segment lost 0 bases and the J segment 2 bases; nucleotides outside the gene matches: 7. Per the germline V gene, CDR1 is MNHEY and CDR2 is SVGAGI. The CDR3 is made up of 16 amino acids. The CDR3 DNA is TGTGCCAGCAGTTACTCGCGCCGGGACAGCGCCTACGAGCAGTACTTC. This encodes CASSYSRRDSAYEQYF.

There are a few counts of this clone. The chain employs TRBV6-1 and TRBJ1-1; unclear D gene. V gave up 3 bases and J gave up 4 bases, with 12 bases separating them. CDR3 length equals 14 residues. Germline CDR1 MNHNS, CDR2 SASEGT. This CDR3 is CASSESSRGTEAFF. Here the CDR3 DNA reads TGTGCCAGCAGTGAGTCCTCGCGGGGCACTGAAGCTTTCTTT.

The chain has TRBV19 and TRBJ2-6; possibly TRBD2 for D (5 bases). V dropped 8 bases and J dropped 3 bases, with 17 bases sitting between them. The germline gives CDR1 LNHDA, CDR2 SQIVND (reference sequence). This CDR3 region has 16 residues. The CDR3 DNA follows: TGTGCCAGTTCCCCTCTTTCGGGAAGTGGGGCCAACGTCCTGACTTTC. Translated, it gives CASSPLSGSGANVLTF.

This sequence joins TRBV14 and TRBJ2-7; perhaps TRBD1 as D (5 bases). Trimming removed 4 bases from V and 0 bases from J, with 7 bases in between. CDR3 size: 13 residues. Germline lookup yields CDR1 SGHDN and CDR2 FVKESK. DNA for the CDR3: TGTGCCAGCAGCCGACAGCTCTCCTACGAGCAGTACTTC. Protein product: CASSRQLSYEQYF.

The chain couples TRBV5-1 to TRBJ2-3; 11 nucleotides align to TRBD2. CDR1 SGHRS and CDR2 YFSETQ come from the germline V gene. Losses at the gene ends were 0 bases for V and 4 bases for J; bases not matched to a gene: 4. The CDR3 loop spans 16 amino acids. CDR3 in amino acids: CASSLELAGAADTQYF. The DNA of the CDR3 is TGCGCCAGCAGCTTGGAACTAGCGGGAGCGGCAGATACGCAGTATTTT.

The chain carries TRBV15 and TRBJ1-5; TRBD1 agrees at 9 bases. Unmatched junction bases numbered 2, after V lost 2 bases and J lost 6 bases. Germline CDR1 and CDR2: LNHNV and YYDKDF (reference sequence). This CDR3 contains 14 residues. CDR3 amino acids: CATSRRTGAQPQHF. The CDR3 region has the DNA TGTGCCACCAGCAGACGGACAGGGGCTCAGCCCCAGCATTTT. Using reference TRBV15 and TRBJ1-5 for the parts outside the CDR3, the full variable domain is DAMVIQNPRYQVTQFGKPVTLSCSQTLNHNVMYWYQQKSSQAPKLLFHYYDKDFNNEADTPDNFQSRRPNTSFCFLDIRSPGLGDTAMYLCATSRRTGAQPQHFGDGTRLSIL.

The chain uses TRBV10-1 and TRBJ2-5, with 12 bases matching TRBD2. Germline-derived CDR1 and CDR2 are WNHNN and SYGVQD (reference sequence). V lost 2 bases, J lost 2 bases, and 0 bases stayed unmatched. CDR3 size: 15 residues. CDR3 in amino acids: CASSETSGRQETQYF. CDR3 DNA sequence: TGCGCCAGCAGTGAGACTAGCGGGAGGCAAGAGACCCAGTACTTC.

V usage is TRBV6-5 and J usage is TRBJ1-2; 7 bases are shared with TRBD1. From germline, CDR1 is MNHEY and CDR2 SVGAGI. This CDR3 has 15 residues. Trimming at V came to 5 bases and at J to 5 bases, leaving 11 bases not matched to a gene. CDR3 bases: TGTGCCAGCAGTAACGACGACAGGGACCCTTATGGCTACACCTTC. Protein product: CASSNDDRDPYGYTF.

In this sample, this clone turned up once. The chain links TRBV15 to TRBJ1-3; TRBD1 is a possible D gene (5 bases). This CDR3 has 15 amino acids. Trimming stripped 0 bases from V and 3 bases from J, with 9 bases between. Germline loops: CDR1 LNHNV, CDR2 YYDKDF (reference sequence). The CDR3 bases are TGTGCCACCAGCAGAGATCTTCAGGGTGGAAACACCATATATTTT. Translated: CATSRDLQGGNTIYF.

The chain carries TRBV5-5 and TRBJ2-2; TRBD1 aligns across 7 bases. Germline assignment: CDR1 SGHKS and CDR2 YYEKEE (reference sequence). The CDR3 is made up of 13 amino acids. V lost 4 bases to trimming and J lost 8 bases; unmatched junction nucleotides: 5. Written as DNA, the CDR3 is TGTGCCAGCAGCCTTGACAGGGTAGGGGAGCTGTTTTTT. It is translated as CASSLDRVGELFF.

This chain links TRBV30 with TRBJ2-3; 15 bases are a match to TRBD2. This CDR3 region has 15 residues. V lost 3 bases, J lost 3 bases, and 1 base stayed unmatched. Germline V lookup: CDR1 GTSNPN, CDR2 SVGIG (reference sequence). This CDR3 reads CAWRGLAGGTDTQYF. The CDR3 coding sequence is TGTGCCTGGAGGGGACTAGCGGGGGGTACAGATACGCAGTATTTT.

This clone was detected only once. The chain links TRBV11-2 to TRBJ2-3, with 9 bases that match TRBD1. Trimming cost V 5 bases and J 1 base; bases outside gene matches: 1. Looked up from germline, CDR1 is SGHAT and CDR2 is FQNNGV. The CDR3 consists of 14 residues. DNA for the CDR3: TGTGCCAGCAGCCGGACAGGGGGCACAGATACGCAGTATTTT. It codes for CASSRTGGTDTQYF.

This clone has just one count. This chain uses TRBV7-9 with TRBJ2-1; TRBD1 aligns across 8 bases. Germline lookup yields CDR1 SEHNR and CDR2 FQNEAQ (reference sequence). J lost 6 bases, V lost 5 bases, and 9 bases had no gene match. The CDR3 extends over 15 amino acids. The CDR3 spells CASSRGTGESNEQFF. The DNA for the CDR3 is TGTGCCAGCAGCCGCGGGACAGGAGAATCCAATGAGCAGTTCTTC.

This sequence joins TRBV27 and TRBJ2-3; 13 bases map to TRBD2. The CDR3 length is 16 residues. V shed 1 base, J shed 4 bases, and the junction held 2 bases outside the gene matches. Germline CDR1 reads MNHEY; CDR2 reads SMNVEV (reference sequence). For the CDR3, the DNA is TGTGCCAGCAGTTTATTACTAGCGGGAGGGCCAGATACGCAGTATTTT. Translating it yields CASSLLLAGGPDTQYF.

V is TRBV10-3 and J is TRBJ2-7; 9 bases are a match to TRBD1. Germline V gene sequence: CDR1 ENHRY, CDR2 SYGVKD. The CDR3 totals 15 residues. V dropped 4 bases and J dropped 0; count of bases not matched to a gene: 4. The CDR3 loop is CAISGPDRGSYEQYF. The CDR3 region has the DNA TGTGCCATCAGTGGGCCGGACAGGGGCTCCTACGAGCAGTACTTC.